This T cell receptor (beta chain) emerged from a study of CD8 T cells in ankylosing spondylitis. Findings of the study overall: As for the disease-linked clones, they showed a CD8+ phenotype and occurred at relatively low frequencies in peripheral blood. Fewer than ten highly homologous variants made up a TCR beta motif that seemed to typify ankylosing spondylitis blood. Matched ankylosing spondylitis synovial fluid reportedly contained a significantly enriched population of disease-linked clones.

As to this clonotype: The target antigen is unknown.

Using quantitative 5'-RACE with molecular barcodes, the authors made TCR beta libraries. Each CDR3 protein is one row after TCRdb ran MiXCR on the 5' RACE reads. The sample holds about 100,000 distinct CDR3 sequences, 24% seen once. V dropped 4 bases and J dropped 4; count of bases not matched to a gene: 7. Germline-derived CDR1 and CDR2 are SGHRS and YFSETQ. CDR3 length equals 15 residues. V is TRBV5-1 and J is TRBJ2-1, with 8 bases matching TRBD2. The receptor's source is a male donor with ankylosing spondylitis. What was sequenced was synovial fluid, either unsorted or a sorted T cell fraction (not recorded which). CDR3 protein: CASSMELAVYNEQFF. The CDR3 DNA is TGCGCCAGCAGCATGGAACTAGCGGTTTACAATGAGCAGTTCTTC. Variable domain in full (rest from reference TRBV5-1 and TRBJ2-1): KAGVTQTPRYLIKTRGQQVTLSCSPISGHRSVSWYQQTPGQGLQFLFEYFSETQRNKGNFPGRFSGRQFSNSRSEMNVSTLELGDSALYLCASSMELAVYNEQFFGPGTRLTVL.